Below, 14 T cell receptor beta chains from the same sample are listed, as sequenced in a study of OX40 agonist ivuxolimab in advanced cancers. Here immunoSEQ multiplex PCR was the method, and the copy in TCRdb shows in-frame clones only, minus some. The sample lists about 83,000 clones; approximately 91% were seen once. The sequencing used CD4+ or CD8+ T cells sorted from blood, collected in a trial of the OX40 agonist ivuxolimab. These receptors were taken from an adult with an advanced solid tumor such as melanoma, head and neck, liver or kidney cancer.

The chain is built from TRBV19 and TRBJ1-1; 9 bases match TRBD1. CDR3 length: 15 residues. V trimming: 5 bases; J trimming: 8 bases; junction bases outside the gene matches: 12. Germline loops: CDR1 LNHDA, CDR2 SQIVND (reference sequence). The DNA for the CDR3 is TGTGCCAGTAGTTCCCGGACAGGGGCCTCTACGGAAGCTTTCTTT. Its translation is CASSSRTGASTEAFF.

Concerning this clone itself: This sample also contains other DNA sequences that code for the same CDR3. The J gene is TRBJ2-3, the V gene TRBV18, with D unresolved. Germline V gene lookup returns CDR1 KGHSH and CDR2 LQKENI. V was clipped by 2 bases and J by 1 base, with 1 base between them. The CDR3 consists of 12 residues. The CDR3 sequence: CASSPGTDTQYF. CDR3 DNA: TGTGCCAGCTCACCAGGCACAGATACGCAGTATTTT.

The chain carries TRBV7-8 and TRBJ2-6; TRBD2 agrees at 10 bases. Losses at the gene ends were 5 bases for V and 0 bases for J; bases not matched to a gene: 13. Germline CDR1 reads SGHVS; CDR2 reads FQNEAQ. The CDR3 contains 20 residues. The CDR3, as DNA: TGTGCCAGCAGCACCCTTCACGGGACTAGCGTATACTCTGGGGCCAACGTCCTGACTTTC. Its translation: CASSTLHGTSVYSGANVLTF.

The chain uses TRBV7-2 and TRBJ2-7; no reliable D call. The V end lost 2 bases, the J end lost 5 bases, and 16 bases lay between the germline ends. Germline V gene sequence: CDR1 SGHTA, CDR2 FQGNSA. This CDR3 spans 15 amino acids. CDR3 bases: TGTGCCAGCAGCTTACTCGAGTTTGGCGCCCACGAGCAGTACTTC. This translates into CASSLLEFGAHEQYF.

CDR3 sequence (DNA): TGTGCCAGCAGAGTCCGGGCCGGGAAAGAGACCCAGTACTTC. It yields the protein CASRVRAGKETQYF. The rearrangement joins TRBV7-2 to TRBJ2-5; TRBD2 is a possible D gene (5 bases). Trimming left V 6 bases short and J 3 bases short, with 14 bases between. CDR3 length: 14 amino acids. The germline gives CDR1 SGHTA, CDR2 FQGNSA.

In its sample, this clone was seen once. The V call is TRBV11-3, the J call TRBJ2-3; 11 nucleotides agree with TRBD2. V lost 0 bases, J lost 6 bases, and 2 bases stayed unmatched. CDR1 and CDR2 (germline): SGHNT, YENEEA. The CDR3 is made up of 15 amino acids. CDR3 protein: CASSLDSGRADTQYF. CDR3 nucleotides: TGTGCCAGCAGCTTAGATAGCGGGAGGGCCGATACGCAGTATTTT.

The chain employs TRBV7-3 and TRBJ2-1; the D gene is possibly TRBD1 (6 bases). Germline loops: CDR1 SGHTA, CDR2 FQGTGA. This CDR3 is built from 14 residues. V lost 3 bases and J lost 5, with 11 bases in between. CDR3 sequence (DNA): TGTGCCAGCAGCTTGGGGGCAGGGGACAATGAGCAGTTCTTC. Protein sequence: CASSLGAGDNEQFF. Filled out from reference TRBV7-3 and TRBJ2-1, the complete variable domain reads GAGVSQTPSNKVTEKGKYVELRCDPISGHTALYWYRQSLGQGPEFLIYFQGTGAADDSGLPNDRFFAVRPEGSVSTLKIQRTERGDSAVYLCASSLGAGDNEQFFGPGTRLTVL.

This clone was seen a single time. CDR3 loop: CASSPQSRGADQPQHF. Written as DNA, the CDR3 is TGTGCCAGCAGCCCCCAATCCCGGGGGGCTGATCAGCCCCAGCATTTT. This chain links TRBV7-2 with TRBJ1-5; a possible D gene is TRBD1 (6 bases). The V and J ends lost 5 bases and 5 bases respectively, with 19 bases between them. Germline V gene sequence: CDR1 SGHTA, CDR2 FQGNSA. The length of the CDR3 is 16 residues.

This clone was observed a few times. The genes are TRBV7-8 and TRBJ2-5; weak D call: TRBD1 (6 bases). Germline CDR1 reads SGHVS; CDR2 reads FQNEAQ. This CDR3 spans 18 amino acids. V was pared by 5 bases and J by 1 base, with 23 bases between. The DNA for the CDR3 is TGTGCCAGCAGCCCGCGTTTAACGGGCAGGGGCCTCCAAGAGACCCAGTACTTC. Amino acids: CASSPRLTGRGLQETQYF.

V and J are TRBV2 and TRBJ1-6; weak D call: TRBD1 (6 bases). Trimming removed 7 bases at V and 9 bases at J, with 16 bases between. CDR1 SNHLY and CDR2 FYNNEI come from the germline V gene. The CDR3 runs 14 residues. CDR3 residues: CASIGGGGRSPLHF. CDR3 coding DNA: TGTGCCAGCATAGGTGGGGGGGGCCGTTCACCCCTCCACTTT. The complete variable domain, with remaining parts taken from reference TRBV2 and TRBJ1-6, reads EPEVTQTPSHQVTQMGQEVILRCVPISNHLYFYWYRQILGQKVEFLVSFYNNEISEKSEIFDDQFSVERPDGSNFTLKIRSTKLEDSAMYFCASIGGGGRSPLHFGNGTRLTVT.

The chain links TRBV19 to TRBJ2-3; no reliable D call. Deletions cut 3 bases from V and 6 bases from J, with 13 bases between. This CDR3 region has 14 residues. Germline V CDR1 and CDR2: LNHDA, SQIVND (reference sequence). CDR3 DNA: TGTGCCAGTAGTATGATTCTAAGCCCGGATACGCAGTATTTT. Its protein is CASSMILSPDTQYF. Drawing the rest from reference TRBV19 and TRBJ2-3, the complete variable domain is DGGITQSPKYLFRKEGQNVTLSCEQNLNHDAMYWYRQDPGQGLRLIYYSQIVNDFQKGDIAEGYSVSREKKESFPLTVTSAQKNPTAFYLCASSMILSPDTQYFGPGTRLTVL.

The V gene is TRBV6-1, the J gene TRBJ1-5, with D unclear. This CDR3 spans 15 amino acids. V gave up 0 bases and J gave up 0 bases, with 6 bases separating them. Germline values: CDR1 MNHNS, CDR2 SASEGT. The CDR3 here is CASSEARSSNQPQHF. CDR3 in DNA: TGTGCCAGCAGTGAAGCGCGCTCTAGCAATCAGCCCCAGCATTTT.

The rearrangement links TRBV5-4 to TRBJ2-2; 7 bases are a match to TRBD1. Trimming cost V 3 bases and J 2 bases; bases outside gene matches: 7. Germline V gives CDR1 SGHNT, CDR2 YYREEE (reference sequence). This CDR3 region has 16 residues. The DNA of the CDR3 is TGTGCCAGCAGCTCGTGGTTAGGGGGCAACACCGGGGAGCTGTTTTTT. It yields the protein CASSSWLGGNTGELFF.

V and J are TRBV5-1 and TRBJ2-7; 12 bases align to TRBD2. J gave up 4 bases and V 4 bases, and 12 bases lay outside the gene matches. The germline V gene encodes CDR1 SGHRS and CDR2 YFSETQ. The CDR3 totals 17 residues. The CDR3 bases are TGCGCCAGCAGCCTTCAGCCGACTAGCGGGGGTAGGTACGAGCAGTACTTC. Amino acids: CASSLQPTSGGRYEQYF.